This entry is about one T cell receptor beta chain. This receptor's antigen is unknown. Base-call qualities are not available, and no considerably larger clone is one nucleotide away. The germline ends are 22 bases apart after V is trimmed by 1 base and J by 2 bases. The germline V gene yields SGHRS for CDR1 and YFSETQ for CDR2. From cysteine to phenylalanine, the CDR3 is 19 amino acids long. Only the CDR3 DNA stays, 57 bases, in frame from base 1. The sample belongs to a study of blood T cell repertoires in COVID-19 (dated by TCRdb to about 2020). General notes on the study: Samples from collaborators originated in the United States, Italy and Spain and spanned both the acute and convalescent phases of COVID-19. The dataset comprised deeply sampled blood TCRbeta repertoires from subjects exposed to, actively infected with, or recovered from COVID-19. HLA class I and class II types, where available, came from metadata supplied by the sample provider rather than from assay-based typing. The repertoires were made available in a free public database intended to serve as a resource for research on the immune response to SARS-CoV-2. The prospective study material was composed of cDNA or gDNA derived from T cells, B-cell-depleted T cells, or PBMCs. Samples came from the ongoing ImmuneRACE study (first 160 participants) plus 1,254 subjects from 6 global collaborators. A de-identified subject ID, COVID-19 status, age in years and sex were almost always included in the sample metadata.

Results the study describes overall, beyond this receptor: The amount of clinical and demographic metadata varied by source and participant and was provided uncurated.

Collaborating institutions collected whole blood in K2EDTA tubes following their own protocols. For TCRbeta analysis, collaborators shipped samples in one of three forms: frozen whole blood, isolated PBMCs, or DNA extracted from either of those sample types. TCRbeta CDR3 regions were amplified from genomic DNA by means of the immunoSEQ Assay, a bias-controlled multiplex PCR. Per the source publication's procedure: The number of nucleated cells in each sample was estimated by amplification of reference gene primers within the assay. Sequence reads were collapsed and filtered to measure the absolute abundance of every unique TCRbeta CDR3 rearrangement. Productive Simpson clonality was computed per sample as the square root of Simpson's diversity index over productive rearrangements. Imported from immuneACCESS, the table was reduced by TCRdb to in-frame sequences with V and J called. These copies leave out some clones; in studies compared against another copy, an unresolved V gene accounts for under half, and the cause of the remainder is not known. That table gives V, J and clone size, and the DNA gave D and trimming. This sample lists 70,000 to 75,000 clones; 90% were detected once. Clones ranked in the top ten supply less than 6.5% of the sample.

Sequencing used peripheral blood. The receptor chain draws on TRBV5-1 and TRBJ2-1; the D gene is possibly TRBD2, with 6 bases matching. The clonotype was recovered from a woman aged 18 to 35 with acute or convalescent COVID-19. CDR3 reads: CASSLPDFLGEEAYNEQFF. The DNA is TGCGCCAGCAGCTTGCCCGACTTTCTGGGGGAGGAGGCCTACAATGAGCAGTTCTTC.